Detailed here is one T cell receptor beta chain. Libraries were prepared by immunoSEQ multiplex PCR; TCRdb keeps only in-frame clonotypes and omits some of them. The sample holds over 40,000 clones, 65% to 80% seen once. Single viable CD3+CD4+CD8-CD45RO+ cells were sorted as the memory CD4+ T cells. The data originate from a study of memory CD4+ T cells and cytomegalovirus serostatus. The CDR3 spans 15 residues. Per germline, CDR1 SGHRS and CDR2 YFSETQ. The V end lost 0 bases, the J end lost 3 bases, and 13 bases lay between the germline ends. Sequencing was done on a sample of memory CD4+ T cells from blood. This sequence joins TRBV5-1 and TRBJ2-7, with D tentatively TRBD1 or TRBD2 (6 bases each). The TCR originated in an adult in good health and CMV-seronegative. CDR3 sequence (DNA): TGCGCCAGCAGCTTGGCCTTAAGGGGGGACTACGAGCAGTACTTC. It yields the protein CASSLALRGDYEQYF.